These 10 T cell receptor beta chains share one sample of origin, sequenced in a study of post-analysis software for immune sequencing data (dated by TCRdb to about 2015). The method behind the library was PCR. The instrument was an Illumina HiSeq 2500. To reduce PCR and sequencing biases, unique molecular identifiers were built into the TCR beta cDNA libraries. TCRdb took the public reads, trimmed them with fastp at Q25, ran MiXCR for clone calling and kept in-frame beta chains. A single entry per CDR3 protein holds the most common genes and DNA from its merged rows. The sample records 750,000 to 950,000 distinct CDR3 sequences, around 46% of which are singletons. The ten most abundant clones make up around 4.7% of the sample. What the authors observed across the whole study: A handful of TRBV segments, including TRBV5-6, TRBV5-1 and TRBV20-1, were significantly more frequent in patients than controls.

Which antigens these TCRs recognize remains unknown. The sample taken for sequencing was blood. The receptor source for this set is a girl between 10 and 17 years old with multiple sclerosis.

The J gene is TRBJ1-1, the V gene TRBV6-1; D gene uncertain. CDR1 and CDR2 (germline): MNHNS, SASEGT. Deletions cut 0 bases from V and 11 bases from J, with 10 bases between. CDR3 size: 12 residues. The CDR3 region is CASSEALWRAFF. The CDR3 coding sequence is TGTGCCAGCAGTGAAGCGCTGTGGAGGGCTTTCTTT.

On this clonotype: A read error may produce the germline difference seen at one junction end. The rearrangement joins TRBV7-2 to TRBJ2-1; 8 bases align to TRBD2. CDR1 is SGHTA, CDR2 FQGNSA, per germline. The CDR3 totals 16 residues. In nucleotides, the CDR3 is TGTGCCGGCAGCTCCGGACTAGCCGTTGCATACAATGAGCAGTTCTTC. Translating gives CAGSSGLAVAYNEQFF.

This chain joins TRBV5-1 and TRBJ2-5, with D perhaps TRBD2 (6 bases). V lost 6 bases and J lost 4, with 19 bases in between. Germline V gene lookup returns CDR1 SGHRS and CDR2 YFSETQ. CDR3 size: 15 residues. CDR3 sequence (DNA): TGCGCCAGCAAGCGCGGGGCCATGACGGGAGAGACCCAGTACTTC. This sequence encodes CASKRGAMTGETQYF.

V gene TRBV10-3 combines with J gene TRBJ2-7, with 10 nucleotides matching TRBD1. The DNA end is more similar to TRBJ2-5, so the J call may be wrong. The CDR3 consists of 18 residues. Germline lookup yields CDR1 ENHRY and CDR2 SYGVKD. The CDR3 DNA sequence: TGTGCCATCAGTGACGTCCCGGGACAGGGGAAATCGGTTTTGACCCAGTACTTC. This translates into CAISDVPGQGKSVLTQYF.

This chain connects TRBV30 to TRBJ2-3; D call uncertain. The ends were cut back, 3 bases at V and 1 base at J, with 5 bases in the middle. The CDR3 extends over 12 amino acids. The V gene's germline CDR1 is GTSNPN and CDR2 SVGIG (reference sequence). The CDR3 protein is CAWSTRTDTQYF. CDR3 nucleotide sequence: TGTGCCTGGAGCACTCGCACAGATACGCAGTATTTT.

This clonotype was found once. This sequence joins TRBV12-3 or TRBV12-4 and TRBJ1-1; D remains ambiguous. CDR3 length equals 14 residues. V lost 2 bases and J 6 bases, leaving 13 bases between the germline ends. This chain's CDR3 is CASSLFTSSPEAFF. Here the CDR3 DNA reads TGTGCCAGCAGTTTATTCACCTCATCCCCTGAAGCTTTCTTT.

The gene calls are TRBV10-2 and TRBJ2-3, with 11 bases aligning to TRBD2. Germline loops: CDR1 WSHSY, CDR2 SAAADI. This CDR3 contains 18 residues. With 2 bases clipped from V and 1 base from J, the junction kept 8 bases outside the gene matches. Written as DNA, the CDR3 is TGCGCCAGCAGTGAGCCCCGACTAGCGGGAAGAGGCACAGATACGCAGTATTTT. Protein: CASSEPRLAGRGTDTQYF.

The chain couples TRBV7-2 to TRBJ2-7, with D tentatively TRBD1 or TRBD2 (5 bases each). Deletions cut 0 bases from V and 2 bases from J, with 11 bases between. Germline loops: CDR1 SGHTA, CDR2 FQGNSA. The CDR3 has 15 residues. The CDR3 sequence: CASSLAPGTAYEQYF. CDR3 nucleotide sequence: TGTGCCAGCAGCTTAGCACCAGGGACGGCCTACGAGCAGTACTTC.

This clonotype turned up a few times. The CDR3 is CASSDRAGGIYNEQFF. The CDR3 DNA is TGTGCCAGCAGCGACAGAGCGGGAGGGATATACAATGAGCAGTTCTTC. This chain uses TRBV2 with TRBJ2-1, with 10 nucleotides matching TRBD2. Trimming cost V 6 bases and J 4 bases; bases outside gene matches: 9. Germline CDR1 and CDR2: SNHLY and FYNNEI. The CDR3 loop spans 16 amino acids.

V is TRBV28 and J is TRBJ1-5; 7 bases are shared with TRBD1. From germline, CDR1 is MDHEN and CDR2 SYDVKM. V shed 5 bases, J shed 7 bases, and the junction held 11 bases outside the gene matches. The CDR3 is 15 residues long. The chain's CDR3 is CASSRDRVVVQPQHF. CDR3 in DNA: TGTGCCAGCAGTCGAGACAGGGTTGTCGTCCAGCCCCAGCATTTT. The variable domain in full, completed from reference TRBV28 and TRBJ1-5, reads DVKVTQSSRYLVKRTGEKVFLECVQDMDHENMFWYRQDPGLGLRLIYFSYDVKMKEKGDIPEGYSVSREKKERFSLILESASTNQTSMYLCASSRDRVVVQPQHFGDGTRLSIL.